This section outlines one TCR beta chain sequence together with its context. The junction differs from germline at one of its ends, possibly a read error. Participants spanned ages about 18 to 100 years and resided in around 25 US areas. Participants were placed into cohorts based on the clinical history they reported. This record comes from a study of blood T cell repertoires in COVID-19. Study as a whole: Some COVID-19 samples were acute and others convalescent; all came from the United States, Italy and Spain. Sources were T cells, B-cell-depleted T cells, or PBMCs; the material itself was cDNA or gDNA.

Repertoires were generated with immunoSEQ multiplex PCR, while TCRdb's copy carries only in-frame clones and drops some. The sample shows hundreds of thousands of clones, 80% to 85% of them seen only once. Germline-derived CDR1 and CDR2 are SSHAT and FNYEAQ (reference sequence). The CDR3 consists of 16 residues. This chain uses TRBV7-7 with TRBJ2-5; 9 bases fit TRBD1. The sample comprised PBMCs or T cells enriched from blood (not recorded which). This TCR was recovered from a man aged 40-49 years who had been exposed to COVID-19. As DNA, the CDR3 is TGTGCTAGCAGCCGTAACCGGGACAGGGCCCAAGAGACCCAGTACTTC. Its translation: CASSRNRDRAQETQYF.